Below, one T cell receptor beta chain is given with its context. In this sample, this clone turned up once. Which antigen it targets is not known. A read error may produce the germline difference seen at one junction end. The CDR3 regions of human TCRbeta chains were subjected to immunosequencing. The study's own analysis went as follows. TCRs in the repertoires were compared against a reference library of SARS-CoV-2-specific TCRs that had been generated with the MIRA antigen-specificity platform. Breadth meant the fraction of unique TCRs that were SARS-CoV-2-associated, whereas depth meant the fraction of total T cells that were SARS-CoV-2-associated. Using the MIRA data, each spike-specific TCR was mapped to the spike region that the TCR reacts to and placed in a CD4 or CD8 class. Log10-transformed breadth and depth values were compared by one-way ANOVA with Sidak's multiple comparisons tests. Held by TCRdb, this immuneACCESS table contains in-frame sequences only and omits some clones. Under half of the omission traces to an unresolved V gene where checked; the cause of the rest is unknown. The DNA was the basis for D and trimming; V, J and clone size are from that table. Counted in this sample were roughly 180,000 clones; roughly nine tenths of them appeared once. Clones ranked in the top ten supply under 2.5% of the sample.

The time point label on this specimen signifies: baseline before first vaccination. Vaccinee samples were obtained from the UK trials COV001 and COV002, which included a single-blind randomized controlled phase 2/3 trial of AZD1222 (ChAdOx1 nCoV-19) in healthy adults. Trial participant PBMC samples were collected at day 0 and day 28 after the second dose for TCRbeta chain sequencing. The data belong to a study of T cell responses to AZD1222 COVID-19 vaccine (dated by TCRdb to the early 2020s). In terms of the full investigation: Because spike-specific TCR depth and breadth did not differ between the two schedules, AZD1222 recipients who got a second dose at roughly 4 weeks were pooled with those who got a second dose at roughly 12 weeks. A total of about 230 trial participants underwent TCR sequencing, of whom 207 received two doses of AZD1222 and about 25 received two doses of the MenACWY control vaccine. Trial participants were enrolled by age into subgroups of 18-55, 56-69 and 70-plus years, and about 150, 27 and 61 TCR-sequenced participants, respectively, were included in these subgroups. What the research found in general, with its limitations: After two AZD1222 doses, both the breadth and the depth of spike-specific TCRs were significantly higher than at day 0 and than in MenACWY recipients. Most participants were white British and females outnumbered males, and the authors suggested that clonal diversity may have been underestimated. CD4 TCRs associated with the vaccine covered the entire spike protein, and the dominant responses were in regions 160-218 and 743-854. No day 14 peak-response samples were available, so repertoires were characterized only after the peak T cell response. Only six or seven AZD1222 recipients were SARS-CoV-2 seropositive at baseline, limiting conclusions about previously exposed vaccinees. Epitopes outside the regions mutated in the B.1.351 and B.1.1.7 variants were reportedly recognized by nearly half of the unique spike-specific TCRs. In the small 56-69-year group, the increase in depth fell short of significance, most likely because of low power.

Reading from cysteine to phenylalanine, the CDR3 counts 17 amino acids. Left in the record is the CDR3 DNA by itself, 51 bases read in frame from the first base. CDR1 and CDR2 are drawn from the germline V gene (reference sequence): SSHAT, FNYEAQ. Sequencing was performed on peripheral blood, taken on day 0 of AZD1222 vaccination. Recombination connected TRBV7-7 to TRBJ2-5; 14 junctional bases match TRBD2. The receptor was isolated from an adult in good health. The sequenced DNA: TGTGCTAGCAGTCTATTAGGACTAGCGGGAGGTGGGGAGACCCAGTACTTC. It translates to CASSLLGLAGGGETQYF.